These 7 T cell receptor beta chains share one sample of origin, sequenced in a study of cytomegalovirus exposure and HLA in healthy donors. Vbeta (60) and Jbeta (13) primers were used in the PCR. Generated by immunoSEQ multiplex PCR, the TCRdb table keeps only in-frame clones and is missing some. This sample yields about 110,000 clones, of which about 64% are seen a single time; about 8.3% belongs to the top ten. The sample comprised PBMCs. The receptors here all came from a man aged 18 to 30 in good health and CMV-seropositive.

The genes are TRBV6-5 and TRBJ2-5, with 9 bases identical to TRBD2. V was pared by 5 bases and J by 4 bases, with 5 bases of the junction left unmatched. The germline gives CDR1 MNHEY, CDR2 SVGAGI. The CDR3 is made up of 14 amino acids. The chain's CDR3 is CASSPAGGRETQYF. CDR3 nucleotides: TGTGCCAGCAGTCCCGCGGGGGGGCGAGAGACCCAGTACTTC.

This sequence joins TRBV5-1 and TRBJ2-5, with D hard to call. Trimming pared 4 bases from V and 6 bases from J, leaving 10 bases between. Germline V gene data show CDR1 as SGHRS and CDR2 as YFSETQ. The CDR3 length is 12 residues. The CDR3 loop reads CASSLSPKTQYF. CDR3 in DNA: TGCGCCAGCAGCCTCTCGCCTAAGACCCAGTACTTC.

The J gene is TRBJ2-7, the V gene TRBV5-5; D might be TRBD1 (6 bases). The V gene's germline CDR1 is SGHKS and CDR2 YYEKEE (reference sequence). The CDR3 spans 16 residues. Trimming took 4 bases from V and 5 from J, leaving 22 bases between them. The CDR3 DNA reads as TGTGCCAGCAGCATGGGGGACGAGACAGGACTGGACGAGCAGTACGTC. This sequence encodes CASSMGDETGLDEQYV.

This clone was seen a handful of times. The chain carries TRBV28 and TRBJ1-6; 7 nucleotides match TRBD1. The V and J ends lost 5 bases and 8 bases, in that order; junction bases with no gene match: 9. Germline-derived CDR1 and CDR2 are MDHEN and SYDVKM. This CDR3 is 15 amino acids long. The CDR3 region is CASSTQGEWDSPLHF. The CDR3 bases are TGTGCCAGCAGTACGCAGGGGGAATGGGATTCACCCCTCCACTTT. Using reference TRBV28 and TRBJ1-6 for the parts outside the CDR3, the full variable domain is DVKVTQSSRYLVKRTGEKVFLECVQDMDHENMFWYRQDPGLGLRLIYFSYDVKMKEKGDIPEGYSVSREKKERFSLILESASTNQTSMYLCASSTQGEWDSPLHFGNGTRLTVT.

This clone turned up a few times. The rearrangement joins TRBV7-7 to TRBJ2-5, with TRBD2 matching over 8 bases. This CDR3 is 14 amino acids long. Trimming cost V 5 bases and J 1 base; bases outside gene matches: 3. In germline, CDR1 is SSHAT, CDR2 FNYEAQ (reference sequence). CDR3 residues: CASSLGLGQETQYF. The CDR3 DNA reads TGTGCCAGCAGCCTGGGACTAGGCCAAGAGACCCAGTACTTC.

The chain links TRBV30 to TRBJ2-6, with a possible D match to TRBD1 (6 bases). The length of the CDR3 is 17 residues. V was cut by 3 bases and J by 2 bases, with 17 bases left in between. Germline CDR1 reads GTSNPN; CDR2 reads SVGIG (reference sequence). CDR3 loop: CAWSPGLGAPGANVLTF. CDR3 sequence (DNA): TGTGCCTGGAGCCCCGGGCTGGGGGCGCCTGGGGCCAACGTCCTGACTTTC. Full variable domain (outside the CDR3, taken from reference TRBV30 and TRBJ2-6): SQTIHQWPATLVQPVGSPLSLECTVEGTSNPNLYWYRQAAGRGLQLLFYSVGIGQISSEVPQNLSASRPQDRQFILSSKKLLLSDSGFYLCAWSPGLGAPGANVLTFGAGSRLTVL.

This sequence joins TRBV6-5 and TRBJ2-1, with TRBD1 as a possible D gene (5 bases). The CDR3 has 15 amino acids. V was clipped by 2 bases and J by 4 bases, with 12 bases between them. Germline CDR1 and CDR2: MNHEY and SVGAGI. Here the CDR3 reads CASSYKQVGYNEQFF. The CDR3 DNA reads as TGTGCCAGCAGTTACAAACAGGTTGGGTACAATGAGCAGTTCTTC.